Listed below are T cell receptor beta chains from one sample, sequenced in a study of beta chain features in type 1 diabetes. Data came from immunoSEQ multiplex PCR; TCRdb stores just in-frame clones and leaves some out. The sample carries 500,000 to 650,000 clones, over 10% recorded once. The sample was naive CD4+ T cells from blood. The receptors derive from a man aged 30 to 45 with type 1 diabetes. Both conserved end residues are part of each CDR3. D genes are given only for firm matches. The size of a clone is reported for some rows only, either as once, few or many, or as a class for expanded clones.

V gene	J gene	D gene	CDR3 length	clone size	CDR3 protein	CDR3 DNA
TRBV5-4	TRBJ1-4	.	15	.	CASSLDMGFNEKLFF	TGTGCCAGCAGCTTGGACATGGGTTTTAATGAAAAACTGTTTTTT
TRBV7-2	TRBJ2-3	TRBD2	14	.	CASSFSGGVDTQYF	TGTGCCAGCAGCTTTAGCGGGGGAGTGGATACGCAGTATTTT
TRBV30	TRBJ2-2	.	15	.	CAWSGGRSNTGELFF	TGTGCCTGGAGTGGTGGCAGGTCGAACACCGGGGAGCTGTTTTTT
TRBV5-1	TRBJ2-5	.	14	.	CASSLGGGEETQYF	TGCGCCAGCAGCTTGGGAGGCGGCGAAGAGACCCAGTACTTC
TRBV5-1	TRBJ2-3	TRBD2	15	few	CASRGLGISTDTQYF	TGCGCCAGCAGGGGACTAGGGATAAGCACAGATACGCAGTATTTT
TRBV7-2	TRBJ1-6	.	15	few	CASSRGGGRNSPLHF	TGTGCCAGCAGCCGAGGAGGGGGGCGTAATTCACCCCTCCACTTT
TRBV2	TRBJ2-1	TRBD1	15	.	CASSGQGPNYNEQFF	TGTGCCAGCAGTGGACAGGGACCCAACTACAATGAGCAGTTCTTC
TRBV19	TRBJ2-1	.	15	few	CASRPSASLNNEQFF	TGTGCCAGTAGGCCCAGCGCCTCTCTAAACAATGAGCAGTTCTTC
TRBV19	TRBJ2-3	.	12	.	CASSLAKDTQYF	TGTGCCAGTAGCCTCGCAAAGGATACGCAGTATTTT
TRBV7-2	TRBJ2-5	TRBD1	14	few	CASSPDRVKETQYF	TGTGCCAGCAGCCCGGACAGGGTCAAAGAGACCCAGTACTTC
TRBV7-2	TRBJ1-2	.	16	few	CASSGRSSTSNYGYTF	TGTGCCAGCAGCGGAAGATCCTCGACGTCCAACTATGGCTACACCTTC
TRBV28	TRBJ2-7	TRBD1	17	few	CASSSIGTAGRHYEQYF	TGTGCCAGCAGTTCCATCGGGACAGCTGGGCGACACTACGAGCAGTACTTC
TRBV7-2	TRBJ2-5	.	15	.	CASSLAHTFLGTQYF	TGTGCCAGCAGCTTAGCCCACACCTTTCTCGGGACCCAGTACTTC
TRBV5-1	TRBJ1-1	.	14	few	CASSSKSMNTEAFF	TGCGCCAGCAGCTCAAAATCCATGAACACTGAAGCTTTCTTT
TRBV6-5	TRBJ2-1	TRBD2	14	few	CASRDSGGAAEQFF	TGTGCCAGCAGGGATAGCGGGGGGGCCGCTGAGCAGTTCTTC
TRBV10-3	TRBJ1-5	.	16	few	CAISDAPGKSNQPQHF	TGTGCCATCAGCGACGCTCCCGGTAAGAGCAATCAGCCCCAGCATTTT
TRBV7-3	TRBJ2-1	TRBD1	16	once	CASSSRTGIAYNEQFF	TGTGCCAGCAGCAGTCGGACAGGGATAGCTTACAATGAGCAGTTCTTC
TRBV29-1	TRBJ1-4	TRBD1	14	.	CSVELTGVNEKLFF	TGCAGCGTTGAATTGACAGGGGTGAATGAAAAACTGTTTTTT
TRBV5-4	TRBJ2-7	TRBD2	15	few	CASSSGPGLAGSEDF	TGTGCCAGCAGCTCGGGCCCGGGACTAGCGGGGTCTGAGGACTTC
TRBV13	TRBJ1-2	.	15	.	CASSSIQISTYGYTF	TGTGCCAGCAGCTCGATCCAGATATCTACCTATGGCTACACCTTC
TRBV7-2	TRBJ2-6	.	14	few	CASSRSRGANVLTF	TGTGCCAGCAGCCGTAGTCGGGGGGCCAACGTCCTGACTTTC
TRBV9	TRBJ1-1	.	14	.	CASSVGSENTEAFF	TGTGCCAGCAGCGTCGGGAGTGAGAACACTGAAGCTTTCTTT
TRBV5-1	TRBJ1-5	.	13	.	CASSMESNQPQHF	TGCGCCAGCAGCATGGAAAGCAATCAGCCCCAGCATTTT
TRBV6-1	TRBJ1-4	.	15	.	CASSEAPGWGEKLFF	TGTGCCAGCAGTGAGGCTCCGGGCTGGGGCGAAAAACTGTTTTTT
TRBV10-3	TRBJ2-1	.	13	many	CAISEPGTNELVF	TGTGCCATCAGTGAGCCCGGGACCAACGAGCTGGTCTTC
TRBV7-7	TRBJ2-2	.	14	.	CASSLARNTGELFF	TGTGCTAGCAGCTTAGCGCGCAACACCGGGGAGCTGTTTTTT
TRBV7-9	TRBJ1-2	TRBD1	17	once	CASSLARAQGAYGGYTF	TGTGCCAGCAGCTTAGCGAGGGCCCAGGGGGCCTATGGGGGCTACACCTTC
TRBV2	TRBJ2-5	TRBD2	16	.	CASSEFAGVYQETQYF	TGTGCCAGCAGTGAATTTGCGGGGGTGTACCAAGAGACCCAGTACTTC
TRBV13	TRBJ1-1	.	18	.	CASSPPGHATDMNTEAFF	TGTGCCAGCAGCCCCCCCGGACACGCAACAGATATGAACACTGAAGCTTTCTTT
TRBV9	TRBJ1-4	.	15	few	CASSVAGTPNEKLFF	TGTGCCAGCAGCGTAGCCGGGACACCAAATGAAAAACTGTTTTTT
TRBV6-5	TRBJ2-4	TRBD1	11	.	CASRNQGVPYF	TGTGCCAGCAGAAATCAGGGGGTACCGTACTTC
TRBV6-5	TRBJ2-4	TRBD1	14	few	CASSISGTGDYVYF	TGTGCCAGCAGCATTTCCGGGACAGGGGATTATGTGTACTTC
TRBV30	TRBJ1-3	.	14	few	CAWSVRTGGNTIYF	TGTGCCTGGAGTGTCCGGACGGGTGGAAACACCATATATTTT
TRBV9	TRBJ2-3	.	16	.	CASSVDFRGTLDTQYF	TGTGCCAGCAGCGTAGACTTCCGGGGAACCCTAGATACGCAGTATTTT
TRBV5-4	TRBJ2-1	TRBD1	16	few	CASSSGTDKSYNEQFF	TGTGCCAGCAGCTCTGGGACAGATAAATCCTACAATGAGCAGTTCTTC
TRBV25-1	TRBJ1-4	.	17	few	CASSDRSPTGYNEKLFF	TGTGCCAGCAGTGATCGTTCCCCTACAGGGTATAATGAAAAACTGTTTTTT
TRBV7-8	TRBJ2-5	.	12	few	CASRDIQETQYF	TGTGCCAGCCGGGACATCCAAGAGACCCAGTACTTC
TRBV7-2	TRBJ1-6	.	15	few	CASSLGGPGHSPLHF	TGTGCCAGCAGCTTAGGCGGCCCCGGGCATTCACCCCTCCACTTT
TRBV5-4	TRBJ2-7	.	14	few	CASSLRTAPVEQYF	TGTGCCAGCAGCTTGAGAACAGCCCCCGTTGAGCAGTACTTC
TRBV6-6	TRBJ2-7	.	14	.	CASSYRRDGYEQYF	TGTGCCAGCAGTTACCGGCGGGACGGGTACGAGCAGTACTTC
TRBV5-4	TRBJ1-2	.	14	.	CASSLEGWDYGYTF	TGTGCCAGCAGCTTGGAAGGATGGGACTATGGCTACACCTTC
TRBV12-5	TRBJ2-2	TRBD1	13	.	CAISTGVTGELFF	TGTGCTATTTCAACAGGGGTCACCGGGGAGCTGTTTTTT
TRBV30	TRBJ1-2	TRBD1	14	few	CAWDPGQGLEDYTF	TGTGCCTGGGACCCCGGACAGGGGCTCGAGGACTACACCTTC
TRBV5-6	TRBJ2-3	.	17	few	CASSFIRVRQATDTQYF	TGTGCCAGCAGCTTCATTAGGGTAAGACAGGCCACAGATACGCAGTATTTT
TRBV29-1	TRBJ1-4	.	12	few	CSVGGLHEKLFF	TGCAGCGTTGGAGGGCTTCACGAAAAACTGTTTTTT
TRBV15	TRBJ2-3	.	15	few	CATSRGPGGTDTQYF	TGTGCCACCAGCAGAGGACCAGGGGGCACAGATACGCAGTATTTT
TRBV5-6	TRBJ2-2	TRBD1	15	.	CASSFGQGTTGELFF	TGTGCCAGCAGCTTTGGACAGGGGACCACCGGGGAGCTGTTTTTT
TRBV7-9	TRBJ2-5	.	15	.	CASSPGQTSLETQYF	TGTGCCAGCAGCCCCGGACAGACTAGCCTGGAGACCCAGTACTTC
TRBV10-3	TRBJ2-3	.	13	.	CAINTDITDTQYF	TGTGCCATCAATACCGACATCACAGATACGCAGTATTTT
TRBV7-3	TRBJ1-2	.	15	.	CASSLTGFTNYGYTF	TGTGCCAGCAGCTTAACAGGGTTCACCAACTATGGCTACACCTTC
TRBV29-1	TRBJ2-1	TRBD1	11	.	CSGNRGNEQFF	TGCAGCGGGAACAGGGGGAATGAGCAGTTCTTC
TRBV7-2	TRBJ2-5	TRBD1	16	few	CASSLVPDRVVETQYF	TGTGCCAGCAGCTTAGTCCCGGACAGGGTTGTCGAGACCCAGTACTTC
TRBV7-9	TRBJ2-7	TRBD1	15	few	CASSPGQGGTYEQYF	TGTGCCAGCAGCCCTGGACAGGGAGGCACCTACGAGCAGTACTTC
TRBV4-3	TRBJ1-1	.	16	few	CASSKSGGILNTEAFF	TGCGCCAGCAGCAAGTCCGGGGGAATTCTGAACACTGAAGCTTTCTTT
TRBV30	TRBJ1-3	.	17	.	CAWSMGGSVHSGNTIYF	TGTGCCTGGAGTATGGGTGGGTCGGTCCACTCTGGAAACACCATATATTTT
TRBV7-9	TRBJ2-5	.	11	.	CASSQAETQYF	TGTGCCAGCAGCCAAGCGGAGACCCAGTACTTC